This T cell receptor (beta chain) stems from a study of beta chain features in type 1 diabetes. Study overall: Healthy donors and patients had similar age, gender and cell yields. Findings of the study overall: People with Type 1 diabetes carried modestly yet significantly shorter TCRB CDR3s in all four CD4+ subsets. The study found fewer insertions and more deletions at VDJ junctions in type 1 diabetes patients.

Germline CDR1 SGHAT, CDR2 FQNNGV. V was pared by 5 bases and J by 6 bases, with 13 bases between. The CDR3 length is 13 residues. Without exception, sorted populations had purity beyond 95%. This clone was detected once. As yet, its antigen is unknown. The sequenced template was cDNA made from the entire isolated RNA. Repertoires were generated with immunoSEQ multiplex PCR, while TCRdb's copy carries only in-frame clones and drops some. The sample holds about 15,000 clones; roughly 69% are singletons and the top ten take more than 2%. The TCR comes from a man younger than 40 with type 1 diabetes. Material: Tregs from blood. This chain links TRBV11-2 with TRBJ1-1; D possibly corresponds to TRBD1 (6 bases). For the CDR3, the DNA is TGTGCCAGCAGCGCACAGGGTCGGCCTGAAGCTTTCTTT. Translated: CASSAQGRPEAFF.